The 13 T cell receptor beta chains below come from one sample, sequenced in a study of blood T cell repertoires in COVID-19. TCRdb keeps only in-frame clones here, not all; method: immunoSEQ multiplex PCR. Among over 250,000 clones listed, 88% were seen once. The sequenced material came from PBMCs or T cells enriched from blood (not recorded which). The source is a woman aged 55-70 years in a cohort exposed to, infected with or recovered from COVID-19 (not recorded which).

The rearrangement links TRBV19 to TRBJ2-1; TRBD2 matches at 15 bases. J gave up 7 bases and V 9 bases, and 10 bases lay outside the gene matches. The germline CDR1 and CDR2 sequences are LNHDA and SQIVND (reference sequence). The CDR3 is 16 residues long. The CDR3 loop is CASRGLAGGEGNEQFF. CDR3 in DNA: TGTGCCAGCAGAGGACTAGCGGGAGGGGAGGGAAATGAGCAGTTCTTC.

The chain uses TRBV15 and TRBJ2-7; the D gene is possibly TRBD2 (7 bases). The CDR3 sequence is 19 residues long. Germline V lookup: CDR1 LNHNV, CDR2 YYDKDF (reference sequence). The germline V and J ends were trimmed by 0 bases and 0 bases, with 21 bases remaining between them. Here the CDR3 DNA reads TGTGCCACCAGCAGAGAGAGGGGGGCTTTAAGCGGGGACTCCTACGAGCAGTACTTC. This gives the protein CATSRERGALSGDSYEQYF.

V and J are TRBV11-2 and TRBJ2-1; D possibly corresponds to TRBD2 (5 bases). CDR1 and CDR2 (germline): SGHAT, FQNNGV. The CDR3 has 16 residues. V gave up 1 base and J gave up 4 bases, with 14 bases separating them. CDR3 sequence: CASSLGPLASYNEQFF. The DNA of the CDR3 is TGTGCCAGCAGCTTAGGTCCTCTAGCCTCGTACAATGAGCAGTTCTTC.

This clone was seen a single time. This sequence joins TRBV5-4 and TRBJ1-6; D gene ambiguous. Trimming removed 0 bases at V and 0 bases at J, with 10 bases between. This CDR3 is built from 17 residues. The germline CDR1 and CDR2 sequences are SGHNT and YYREEE (reference sequence). DNA for the CDR3: TGTGCCAGCAGCTTGGCCGGGAGTTTCTCCTATAATTCACCCCTCCACTTT. It encodes CASSLAGSFSYNSPLHF. The whole variable domain, remainder taken from reference TRBV5-4 and TRBJ1-6, is ETGVTQSPTHLIKTRGQQVTLRCSSQSGHNTVSWYQQALGQGPQFIFQYYREEENGRGNFPPRFSGLQFPNYSSELNVNALELDDSALYLCASSLAGSFSYNSPLHFGNGTRLTVT.

On this clone itself: The junction shows a germline mismatch at one end, possibly a read error. The rearrangement uses TRBV7-9 and TRBJ2-1, with TRBD2 as a possible D gene (5 bases). CDR1 is SEHNR and CDR2 is FQNEAQ in the germline V gene (reference sequence). The CDR3 loop spans 13 amino acids. The CDR3 nucleotides read TGTGCCAGCAACTTACGGGACTACAATGAGCAGTTCTTC. Translation gives CASNLRDYNEQFF.

This sequence joins TRBV14 and TRBJ1-6, with D possibly TRBD1 on 5 matching bases. Germline lookup yields CDR1 SGHDN and CDR2 FVKESK. The CDR3 spans 18 residues. Trimming removed 1 base at V and 13 bases at J, with 26 bases between. As DNA, the CDR3 is TGTGCCAGCAGCCAAGGGTTTGGGGGGTCCCGGCTCCGGGTGCCCCTCCACTTT. It codes for CASSQGFGGSRLRVPLHF.

There are a few counts of this clone. The gene calls are TRBV7-3 and TRBJ2-1; possible D gene TRBD1, 5 bases. Trimming left V 1 base short and J 7 bases short, with 8 bases between. Looked up from germline, CDR1 is SGHTA and CDR2 is FQGTGA. The CDR3 sequence is 13 residues long. The CDR3 nucleotides read TGTGCCAGCAGCTTAATAGGGGCTAATGAGCAGTTCTTC. This translates into CASSLIGANEQFF.

This chain joins TRBV6-5 and TRBJ2-7, with D possibly matching TRBD2 (5 bases). Germline V gives CDR1 MNHEY, CDR2 SVGAGI. This CDR3 is built from 13 residues. V dropped 2 bases and J dropped 7 bases, with 12 bases sitting between them. For the CDR3, the DNA is TGTGCCAGCAGTTACCTCGGGGTGGGTGAGCAGTACTTC. It is translated as CASSYLGVGEQYF.

The rearrangement links TRBV5-1 to TRBJ2-5, with D hard to call. V was trimmed by 0 bases and J by 1 base, leaving 7 bases between them. CDR1 is SGHRS, CDR2 YFSETQ, per germline. CDR3 size: 14 residues. This CDR3 reads CASSLVPFQETQYF. DNA for the CDR3: TGCGCCAGCAGCTTGGTCCCGTTCCAAGAGACCCAGTACTTC. Full variable domain (rest looked up from reference TRBV5-1 and TRBJ2-5): KAGVTQTPRYLIKTRGQQVTLSCSPISGHRSVSWYQQTPGQGLQFLFEYFSETQRNKGNFPGRFSGRQFSNSRSEMNVSTLELGDSALYLCASSLVPFQETQYFGPGTRLLVL.

J is TRBJ2-2 and V is TRBV7-8; 7 positions match TRBD1. The CDR3 totals 15 residues. Losses at the gene ends were 3 bases for V and 8 bases for J; bases not matched to a gene: 9. Per the germline V gene, CDR1 is SGHVS and CDR2 is FQNEAQ. DNA of the CDR3: TGTGCCAGCAGCTTGGGGACAGCCTTCGGAGGGGAGCTGTTTTTT. It yields the protein CASSLGTAFGGELFF.

The CDR3 spells CSVRVDTEAFF. CDR3 nucleotide sequence: TGCAGTGTACGGGTGGACACTGAAGCTTTCTTT. The chain has TRBV20-1 and TRBJ1-1; D not certain. The CDR3 spans 11 residues. Germline V CDR1 and CDR2: DFQATT, SNEGSKA (reference sequence). Between the trimmed V and J ends, which lost 7 bases and 3 bases, there was a span of 9 bases.

The V gene is TRBV2, the J gene TRBJ1-4; 9 bases line up with TRBD1. The CDR3 runs to 15 residues. The germline gives CDR1 SNHLY, CDR2 FYNNEI. V gave up 7 bases and J gave up 5 bases; unmatched junction bases: 8. CDR3 loop: CASTPDRGKNEKLFF. The CDR3 DNA sequence: TGTGCCAGCACCCCCGACAGGGGGAAGAATGAAAAACTGTTTTTT.

The chain links TRBV27 to TRBJ1-6; 7 nucleotides align to TRBD1. Losses at the gene ends were 6 bases for V and 0 bases for J; bases not matched to a gene: 2. The CDR3 extends over 15 amino acids. Per germline, CDR1 MNHEY and CDR2 SMNVEV (reference sequence). The CDR3 DNA sequence: TGTGCCAGCAGCTGGGACAGCTCCTATAATTCACCCCTCCACTTT. It yields the protein CASSWDSSYNSPLHF.